The next 10 T cell receptor beta chains were all read from a single sample in a study of cytomegalovirus exposure and HLA in healthy donors. With 60 Vbeta and 13 Jbeta primers, the PCR was carried out. Sequenced by immunoSEQ multiplex PCR; TCRdb stores in-frame clones only, minus some. Of fewer than 200,000 clones in the sample, 80% were seen once. The sequencing sample was made of PBMCs. The receptor source for this set is a man aged 35 to 55 in good health and CMV-seronegative.

The genes are TRBV4-3 and TRBJ2-1; a weak D match, TRBD1 (6 bases). The CDR3 extends over 14 amino acids. Germline CDR1 reads LGHNA; CDR2 reads YSLEER. Trimming took 0 bases from V and 6 from J, leaving 9 bases between them. CDR3: CASSQENRANEQFF. CDR3 DNA: TGCGCCAGCAGCCAAGAAAACAGGGCCAATGAGCAGTTCTTC.

The chain links TRBV10-3 to TRBJ2-7; 12 nucleotides agree with TRBD2. J lost 2 bases, V lost 3 bases, and 8 bases had no gene match. This CDR3 contains 17 residues. Germline V lookup: CDR1 ENHRY, CDR2 SYGVKD. The CDR3 nucleotides are TGTGCCATCAGTGAAGGGACTAGCGGGTTACCCACCTACGAGCAGTACTTC. Protein product: CAISEGTSGLPTYEQYF.

The chain's CDR3 is CASSLGVSGRPGEGGEQFF. The CDR3 nucleotides are TGTGCCAGCAGCTTAGGGGTTAGCGGGAGGCCCGGTGAGGGAGGAGAGCAGTTCTTC. The V and J genes are TRBV7-7 and TRBJ2-1; 10 bases are a match to TRBD2. CDR1 SSHAT and CDR2 FNYEAQ come from the germline V gene (reference sequence). J was trimmed by 10 bases and V by 1 base; bases with no gene match: 19. The CDR3 is 19 residues long. Looking up the rest from reference TRBV7-7 and TRBJ2-1 gives the full variable domain: GAGVSQSPRYKVTKRGQDVTLRCDPISSHATLYWYQQALGQGPEFLTYFNYEAQPDKSGLPSDRFSAERPEGSISTLTIQRTEQRDSAMYRCASSLGVSGRPGEGGEQFFGPGTRLTVL.

The chain has TRBV7-9 and TRBJ1-1; no definite D call. The CDR3 length is 15 residues. V dropped 4 bases and J dropped 0 bases, with 12 bases sitting between them. Germline CDR1 and CDR2: SEHNR and FQNEAQ (reference sequence). CDR3 protein: CASSSLSQVNTEAFF. DNA for the CDR3: TGTGCCAGCAGCTCGCTATCTCAAGTGAACACTGAAGCTTTCTTT. Supplemented by reference TRBV7-9 and TRBJ1-1, the full variable domain reads DTGVSQNPRHKITKRGQNVTFRCDPISEHNRLYWYRQTLGQGPEFLTYFQNEAQLEKSRLLSDRFSAERPKGSFSTLEIQRTEQGDSAMYLCASSSLSQVNTEAFFGQGTRLTVV.

CDR3 amino acids: CASSQQGQGFQPQHF. In nucleotides, the CDR3 is TGCGCCAGCAGCCAACAAGGACAGGGGTTTCAGCCCCAGCATTTT. The V and J genes are TRBV4-1 and TRBJ1-5; 9 bases line up with TRBD1. The germline gives CDR1 MGHRA, CDR2 YSYEKL. The CDR3 has 15 amino acids. V dropped 2 bases and J dropped 6; count of bases not matched to a gene: 5.

The gene calls are TRBV4-1 and TRBJ2-5, with D tentatively TRBD1 (6 bases). The CDR3 runs to 15 residues. Trimming stripped 4 bases from V and 1 base from J, with 13 bases between. In germline, CDR1 is MGHRA, CDR2 YSYEKL. The CDR3 sequence: CASSPPGQFQETQYF. The CDR3 nucleotides read TGCGCCAGCAGCCCCCCTGGACAGTTCCAAGAGACCCAGTACTTC.

The gene calls are TRBV7-3 and TRBJ2-7, with TRBD1 matching over 9 bases. Germline CDR1 reads SGHTA; CDR2 reads FQGTGA. The CDR3 length is 22 residues. With 5 bases clipped from V and 2 bases from J, the junction kept 28 bases outside the gene matches. CDR3 DNA sequence: TGTGCCAGCAGCCCACTATTATTGGGGTTGGACAGGGGACCTGGTTATACCTACGAGCAGTACTTC. The encoded protein is CASSPLLLGLDRGPGYTYEQYF.

The chain carries TRBV7-3 and TRBJ2-1, with 14 bases matching TRBD2. After removal of 2 bases from V and 7 bases from J, the junction contained 19 bases not matched to a gene. Germline V gene sequence: CDR1 SGHTA, CDR2 FQGTGA. The CDR3 is made up of 21 amino acids. CDR3 sequence reads: CASSLDTKTRGTSGSKNEQFF. DNA for the CDR3: TGTGCCAGCAGCTTAGACACCAAAACCCGCGGGACTAGCGGGAGTAAGAATGAGCAGTTCTTC.

The V call is TRBV14, the J call TRBJ1-2; D not resolved. CDR3 length: 14 residues. Germline loops: CDR1 SGHDN, CDR2 FVKESK. Trimming left V 4 bases short and J 4 bases short, with 13 bases between. The CDR3 loop reads CASSPRMGSYGYTF. In DNA, the CDR3 is TGTGCCAGCAGCCCAAGAATGGGGAGCTATGGCTACACCTTC.

V gene TRBV30 combines with J gene TRBJ1-5; D is ambiguous. The CDR3 covers 15 residues. From germline, CDR1 is GTSNPN and CDR2 SVGIG (reference sequence). V gave up 0 bases and J gave up 0 bases, with 9 bases separating them. As DNA, the CDR3 is TGTGCCTGGAGTGTAAGAGGTTATAGCAATCAGCCCCAGCATTTT. The encoded protein is CAWSVRGYSNQPQHF. Full variable domain (outside the CDR3, taken from reference TRBV30 and TRBJ1-5): SQTIHQWPATLVQPVGSPLSLECTVEGTSNPNLYWYRQAAGRGLQLLFYSVGIGQISSEVPQNLSASRPQDRQFILSSKKLLLSDSGFYLCAWSVRGYSNQPQHFGDGTRLSIL.